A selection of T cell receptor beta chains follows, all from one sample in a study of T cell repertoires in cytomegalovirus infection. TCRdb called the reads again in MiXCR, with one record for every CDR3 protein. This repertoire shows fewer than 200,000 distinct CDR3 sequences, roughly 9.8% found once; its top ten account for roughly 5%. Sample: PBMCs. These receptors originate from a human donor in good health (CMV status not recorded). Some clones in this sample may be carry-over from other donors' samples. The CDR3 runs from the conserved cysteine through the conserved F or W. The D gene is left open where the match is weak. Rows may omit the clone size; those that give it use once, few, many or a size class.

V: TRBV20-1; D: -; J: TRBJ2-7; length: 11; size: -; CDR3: CSAREVGEQYF; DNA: TGCAGTGCTAGAGAGGTCGGCGAGCAGTACTTC
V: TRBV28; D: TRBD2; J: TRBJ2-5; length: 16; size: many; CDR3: CASSWIAGEGQETQYF; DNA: TGTGCCAGCAGTTGGATAGCGGGAGAAGGGCAAGAGACCCAGTACTTC
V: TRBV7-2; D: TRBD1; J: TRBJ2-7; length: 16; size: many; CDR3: CASSLGGWDRVYEQYF; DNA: TGTGCCAGCAGCTTAGGTGGTTGGGACAGGGTCTACGAGCAGTACTTC
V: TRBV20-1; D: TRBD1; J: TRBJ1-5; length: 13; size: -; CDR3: CSVVDRGNQPQHF; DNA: TGCAGTGTAGTCGACAGGGGCAATCAGCCCCAGCATTTT
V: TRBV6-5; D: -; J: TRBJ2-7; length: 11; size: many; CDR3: CASSTGYEQYF; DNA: TGTGCCAGCAGCACCGGGTACGAGCAGTACTTC
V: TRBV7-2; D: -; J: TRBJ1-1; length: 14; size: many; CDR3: CASGLRTQSTEAFF; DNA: TGTGCCAGCGGACTCAGGACCCAGTCCACTGAAGCTTTCTTT
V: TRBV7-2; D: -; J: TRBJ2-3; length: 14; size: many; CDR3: CASRFPGGTDTQYF; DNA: TGTGCCAGCAGGTTCCCCGGGGGCACAGATACGCAGTATTTT
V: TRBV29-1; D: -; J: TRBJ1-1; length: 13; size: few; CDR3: CSVEEGFHTEAFF; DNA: TGCAGCGTTGAAGAGGGGTTTCACACTGAAGCTTTCTTT
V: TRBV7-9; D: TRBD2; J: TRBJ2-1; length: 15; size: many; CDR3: CASSGRGGPSSEQFF; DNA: TGTGCCAGCAGCGGCCGCGGGGGGCCTTCAAGTGAGCAGTTCTTC
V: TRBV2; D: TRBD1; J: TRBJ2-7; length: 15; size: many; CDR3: CASSRRGTVSYEQYF; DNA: TGTGCCAGCTCACGAAGGGGGACAGTTTCCTACGAGCAGTACTTC
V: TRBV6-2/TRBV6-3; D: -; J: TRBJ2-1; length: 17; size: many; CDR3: CASSPHALISSYNEQFF; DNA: TGTGCCAGCAGTCCGCATGCACTGATCAGCTCCTACAATGAGCAGTTCTTC
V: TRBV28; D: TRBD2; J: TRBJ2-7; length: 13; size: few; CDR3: CASSASGGYEQYF; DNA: TGTGCCAGCAGCGCTAGCGGGGGCTACGAGCAGTACTTC
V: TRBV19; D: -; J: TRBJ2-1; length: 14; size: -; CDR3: CASSIGGGITEQFF; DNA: TGTGCCAGTAGTATAGGAGGCGGGATCACTGAGCAGTTCTTC
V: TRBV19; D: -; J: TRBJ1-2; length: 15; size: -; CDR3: CASSSRDTRGYGYTF; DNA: TGTGCCAGTAGTTCTCGGGACACCCGGGGGTATGGCTACACCTTC
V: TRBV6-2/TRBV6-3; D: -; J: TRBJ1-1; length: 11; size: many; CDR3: CASGYGAEAFF; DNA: TGTGCCAGCGGCTATGGCGCTGAAGCTTTCTTT
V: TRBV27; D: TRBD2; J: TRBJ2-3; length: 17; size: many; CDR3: CASSFVGTSGSTDTQYF; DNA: TGTGCCAGCAGTTTCGTCGGGACTAGCGGTAGCACAGATACGCAGTATTTT
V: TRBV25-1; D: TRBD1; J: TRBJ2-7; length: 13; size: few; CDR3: CASSHRGAHEQYF; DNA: TGTGCCAGCAGTCACAGGGGAGCCCACGAGCAGTACTTC
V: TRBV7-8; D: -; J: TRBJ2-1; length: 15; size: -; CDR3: CASSLDGGHNNEQFF; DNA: TGTGCCAGCAGCTTGGATGGCGGCCACAACAATGAGCAGTTCTTC